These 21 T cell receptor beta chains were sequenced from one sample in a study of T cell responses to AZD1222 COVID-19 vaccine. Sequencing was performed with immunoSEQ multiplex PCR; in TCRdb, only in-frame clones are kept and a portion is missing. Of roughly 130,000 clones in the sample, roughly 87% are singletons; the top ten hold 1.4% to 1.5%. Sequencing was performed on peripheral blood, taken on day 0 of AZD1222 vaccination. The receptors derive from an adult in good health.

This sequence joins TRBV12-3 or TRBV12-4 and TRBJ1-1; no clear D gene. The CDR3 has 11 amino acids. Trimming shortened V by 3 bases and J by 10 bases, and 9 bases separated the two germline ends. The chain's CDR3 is CASSFNGVAFF. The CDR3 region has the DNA TGTGCCAGCAGTTTTAATGGTGTAGCTTTCTTT.

CDR3 DNA sequence: TGTGCCAGCAGAGGGCGGGATACGCAGTATTTT. The encoded protein is CASRGRDTQYF. The chain joins TRBV12-3 or TRBV12-4 to TRBJ2-3; no definite D call. V lost 6 bases and J lost 6, with 7 bases in between. The CDR3 covers 11 residues.

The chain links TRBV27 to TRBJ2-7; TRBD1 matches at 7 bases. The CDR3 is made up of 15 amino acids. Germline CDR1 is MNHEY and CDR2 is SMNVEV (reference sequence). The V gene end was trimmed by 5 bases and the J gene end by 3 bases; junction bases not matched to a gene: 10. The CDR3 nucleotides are TGTGCCAGCAGTAAAAGGACAGGTGTTAACTACGAGCAGTACTTC. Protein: CASSKRTGVNYEQYF.

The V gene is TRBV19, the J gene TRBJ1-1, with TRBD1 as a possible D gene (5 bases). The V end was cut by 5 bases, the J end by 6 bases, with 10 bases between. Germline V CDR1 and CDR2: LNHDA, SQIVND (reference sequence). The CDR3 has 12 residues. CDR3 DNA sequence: TGTGCCAGTAGTTCGACAGCCGCTGAAGCTTTCTTT. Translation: CASSSTAAEAFF.

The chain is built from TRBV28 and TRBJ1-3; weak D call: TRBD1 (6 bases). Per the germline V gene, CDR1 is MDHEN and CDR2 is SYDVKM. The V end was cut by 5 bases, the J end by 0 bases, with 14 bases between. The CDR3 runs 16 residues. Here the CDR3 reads CASSPTGLLSGNTIYF. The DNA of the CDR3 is TGTGCCAGCAGTCCCACAGGGTTACTCTCTGGAAACACCATATATTTT.

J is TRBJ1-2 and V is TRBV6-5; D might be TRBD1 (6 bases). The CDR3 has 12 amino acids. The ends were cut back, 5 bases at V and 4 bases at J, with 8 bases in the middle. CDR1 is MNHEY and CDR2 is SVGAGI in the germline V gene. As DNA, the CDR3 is TGTGCCAGCAGTACAGGGTTCTATGGCTACACCTTC. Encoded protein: CASSTGFYGYTF.

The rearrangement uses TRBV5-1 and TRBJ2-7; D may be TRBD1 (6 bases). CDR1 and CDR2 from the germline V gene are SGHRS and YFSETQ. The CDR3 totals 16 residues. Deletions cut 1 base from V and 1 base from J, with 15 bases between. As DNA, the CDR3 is TGCGCCAGCAGCTTGTCCACCGGGACAAGATCCTACGAGCAGTACTTC. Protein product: CASSLSTGTRSYEQYF.

This chain's CDR3 is CASSMYRQGRGNEQFF. The CDR3 DNA is TGTGCCAGTAGTATGTATCGACAGGGAAGGGGCAATGAGCAGTTCTTC. This chain uses TRBV19 with TRBJ2-1, with 7 positions matching TRBD1. J was trimmed by 6 bases and V by 3 bases; bases with no gene match: 11. This CDR3 spans 16 amino acids. Germline V CDR1 and CDR2: LNHDA, SQIVND (reference sequence). Complete variable domain (other parts from reference TRBV19 and TRBJ2-1): DGGITQSPKYLFRKEGQNVTLSCEQNLNHDAMYWYRQDPGQGLRLIYYSQIVNDFQKGDIAEGYSVSREKKESFPLTVTSAQKNPTAFYLCASSMYRQGRGNEQFFGPGTRLTVL.

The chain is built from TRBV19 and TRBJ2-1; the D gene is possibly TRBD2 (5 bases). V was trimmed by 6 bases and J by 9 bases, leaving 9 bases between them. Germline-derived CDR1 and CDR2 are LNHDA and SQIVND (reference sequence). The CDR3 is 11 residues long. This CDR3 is CASRSGGEQFF. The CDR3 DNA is TGTGCCAGTAGAAGCGGCGGTGAGCAGTTCTTC.

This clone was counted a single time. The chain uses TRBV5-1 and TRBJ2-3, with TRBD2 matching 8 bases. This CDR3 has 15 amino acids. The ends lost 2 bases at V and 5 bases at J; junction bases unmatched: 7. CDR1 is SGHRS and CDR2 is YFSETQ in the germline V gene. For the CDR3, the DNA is TGCGCCAGCAGCTTCACGAGCGGGGGACGAGATACGCAGTATTTT. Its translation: CASSFTSGGRDTQYF.

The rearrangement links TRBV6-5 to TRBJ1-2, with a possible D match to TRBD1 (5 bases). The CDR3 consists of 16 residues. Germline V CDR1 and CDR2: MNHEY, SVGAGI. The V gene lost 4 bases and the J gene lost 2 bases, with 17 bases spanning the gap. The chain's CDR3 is CASSFDPDSKNYGYTF. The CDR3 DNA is TGTGCCAGCAGTTTTGATCCCGACAGTAAGAACTATGGCTACACCTTC.

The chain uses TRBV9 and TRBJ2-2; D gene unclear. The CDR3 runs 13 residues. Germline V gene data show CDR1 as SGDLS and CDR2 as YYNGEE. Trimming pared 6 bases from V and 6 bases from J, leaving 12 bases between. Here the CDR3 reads CASNLGESGELFF. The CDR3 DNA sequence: TGTGCCAGCAACTTAGGAGAATCCGGGGAGCTGTTTTTT.

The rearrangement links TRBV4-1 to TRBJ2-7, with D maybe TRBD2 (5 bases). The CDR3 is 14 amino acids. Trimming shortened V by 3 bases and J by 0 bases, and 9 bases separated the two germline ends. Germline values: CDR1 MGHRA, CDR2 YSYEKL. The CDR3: CASSQRAGSYEQYF. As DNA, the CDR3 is TGCGCCAGCAGCCAGCGGGCAGGCTCCTACGAGCAGTACTTC.

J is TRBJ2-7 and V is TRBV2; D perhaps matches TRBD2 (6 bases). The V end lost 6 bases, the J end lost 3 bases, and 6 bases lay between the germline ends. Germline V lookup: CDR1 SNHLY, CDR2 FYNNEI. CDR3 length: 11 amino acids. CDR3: CASRRGYEQYF. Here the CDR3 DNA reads TGTGCCAGCAGGCGGGGCTACGAGCAGTACTTC.

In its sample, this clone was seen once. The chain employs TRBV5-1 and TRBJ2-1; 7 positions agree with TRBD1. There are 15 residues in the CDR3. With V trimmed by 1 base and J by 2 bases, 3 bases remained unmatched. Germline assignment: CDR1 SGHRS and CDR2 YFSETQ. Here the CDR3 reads CASSLIQGAYNEQFF. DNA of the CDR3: TGCGCCAGCAGCTTGATTCAGGGGGCCTACAATGAGCAGTTCTTC.

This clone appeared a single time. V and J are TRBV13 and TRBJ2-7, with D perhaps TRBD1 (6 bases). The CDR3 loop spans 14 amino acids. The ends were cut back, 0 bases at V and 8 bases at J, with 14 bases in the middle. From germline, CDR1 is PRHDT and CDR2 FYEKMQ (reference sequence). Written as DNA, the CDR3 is TGTGCCAGCAGCTTAGGCCGCTGGGACACCAAGCAGTACTTC. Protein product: CASSLGRWDTKQYF.

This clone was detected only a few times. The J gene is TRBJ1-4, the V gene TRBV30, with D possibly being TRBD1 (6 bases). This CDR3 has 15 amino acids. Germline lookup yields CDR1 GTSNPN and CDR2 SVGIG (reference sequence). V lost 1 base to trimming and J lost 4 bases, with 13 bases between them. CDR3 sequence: CAWSEVGQINEKLFF. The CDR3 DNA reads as TGTGCCTGGAGTGAAGTAGGACAGATTAATGAAAAACTGTTTTTT.

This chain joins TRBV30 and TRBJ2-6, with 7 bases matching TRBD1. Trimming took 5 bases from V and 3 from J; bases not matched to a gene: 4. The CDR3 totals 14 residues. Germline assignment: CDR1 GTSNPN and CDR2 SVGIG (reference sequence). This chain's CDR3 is CAWDRASGANVLTF. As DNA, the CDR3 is TGTGCCTGGGACAGGGCAAGTGGGGCCAACGTCCTGACTTTC.

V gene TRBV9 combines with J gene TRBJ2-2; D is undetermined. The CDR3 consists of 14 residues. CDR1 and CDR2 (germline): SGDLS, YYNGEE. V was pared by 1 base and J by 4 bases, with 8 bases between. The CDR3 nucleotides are TGTGCCAGCAGCGTAAAGGGTTCCACCGGGGAGCTGTTTTTT. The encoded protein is CASSVKGSTGELFF. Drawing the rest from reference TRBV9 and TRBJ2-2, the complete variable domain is DSGVTQTPKHLITATGQRVTLRCSPRSGDLSVYWYQQSLDQGLQFLIQYYNGEERAKGNILERFSAQQFPDLHSELNLSSLELGDSALYFCASSVKGSTGELFFGEGSRLTVL.

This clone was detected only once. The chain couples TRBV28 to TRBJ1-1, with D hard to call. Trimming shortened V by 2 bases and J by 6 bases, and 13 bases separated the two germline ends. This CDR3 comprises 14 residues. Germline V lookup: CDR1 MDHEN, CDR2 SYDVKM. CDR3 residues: CASSLQDYRAEAFF. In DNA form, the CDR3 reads TGTGCCAGCAGTTTACAGGACTATCGGGCTGAAGCTTTCTTT.

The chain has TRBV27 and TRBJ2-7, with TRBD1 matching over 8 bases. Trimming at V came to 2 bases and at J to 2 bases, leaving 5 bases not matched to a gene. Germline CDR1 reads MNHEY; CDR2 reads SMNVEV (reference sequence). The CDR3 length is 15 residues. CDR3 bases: TGTGCCAGCAGTTTAGGACAGGGCGGCCCCTACGAGCAGTACTTC. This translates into CASSLGQGGPYEQYF.